One and the same sample provided the 15 T cell receptor beta chains below, sequenced in a study of tumor and adjacent non-tumor tissue in lung cancer. A modified ARM-PCR protocol with three rounds of nested PCR amplified TCRbeta. TCRdb reanalysed the multiplex PCR reads using MiXCR and keeps one entry per CDR3 protein. Among about 200,000 distinct CDR3 sequences listed, roughly 70% were seen once. No cell sorting was done before RNA was extracted from the tissue. Material for sequencing was lung tumor tissue. The receptors originated from a man in his 60s with non-small cell lung cancer.

Of note for this clonotype: An end of the junction differs from the germline gene, which may be a read error. This chain joins TRBV11-2 and TRBJ2-3, with D maybe TRBD2 (5 bases). The CDR3 is 13 residues long. In germline, CDR1 is SGHAT, CDR2 FQNNGV. In nucleotides, the CDR3 is TGTGCCAGCGTGCCGGGGAGATCAGATACGCAGTTTTTT. It specifies CASVPGRSDTQFF.

Worth noting for this clonotype: Given the absence of the conserved phenylalanine or tryptophan at the CDR3 end, a read error is likely. The chain uses TRBV20-1 and TRBJ2-5; 11 nucleotides line up with TRBD1. The CDR3 extends over 14 amino acids. Germline V CDR1 and CDR2: DFQATT, SNEGSKA (reference sequence). CDR3 residues: CSVRGGQGEETQYS. CDR3 sequence (DNA): TGCAGTGTTAGAGGGGGACAGGGGGAAGAGACCCAGTACTCC.

The chain links TRBV20-1 to TRBJ2-5; 14 bases line up with TRBD2. This CDR3 contains 17 residues. Germline CDR1 reads DFQATT; CDR2 reads SNEGSKA (reference sequence). Germline trimming cut 5 bases from V and 8 bases from J; bases unmatched to any gene: 16. CDR3 residues: CSAGPFPLGLAGDTQYF. DNA of the CDR3: TGCAGTGCTGGACCCTTTCCCTTGGGACTAGCGGGAGACACCCAGTACTTC.

Remarks on this clonotype: A single base separates this from a much larger clone, so it may be a read error. V gene TRBV20-1 combines with J gene TRBJ2-7, with 7 positions matching TRBD2. Germline loops: CDR1 DFQATT, CDR2 SNEGSKA (reference sequence). The CDR3 consists of 13 residues. The CDR3, as DNA: TGCATTGCATCAGCGGGGAGCAACTACGAGCAGTACTTC. It translates to CIASAGSNYEQYF.

This clonotype turned up a few times. It may be a read error: a sequence one base away is much more abundant. The V and J genes are TRBV11-3 and TRBJ1-5; D gene unclear. The CDR3 has 13 residues. Germline V gene data show CDR1 as SGHNT and CDR2 as YENEEA. The CDR3 loop is CASSLGQFQSQHF. The CDR3 region has the DNA TGTGCCAGCAGCTTGGGCCAGTTTCAGTCCCAGCATTTT.

This clonotype occurred many times. The CDR3 loop is CSARGVIGDGYTF. The CDR3 coding sequence is TGCAGTGCTAGGGGAGTCATCGGGGATGGCTACACCTTC. The chain combines TRBV20-1 with TRBJ1-2, with D uncertain. With 3 bases removed from V and 6 bases from J, the gap between germline ends came to 14 bases. The CDR3 is 13 amino acids. CDR1 and CDR2 (germline): DFQATT, SNEGSKA (reference sequence).

Notes on this clonotype: One base away lies a much larger clone, so this may be a sequencing read error. The genes are TRBV12-3 or TRBV12-4 and TRBJ1-5; TRBD1 is a possible D gene (5 bases). With 6 bases removed from V and 2 bases from J, the gap between germline ends came to 14 bases. There are 15 residues in the CDR3. The DNA for the CDR3 is TGTGCCAGCAGCCCTCGGGGACGGGGCAATCAGCCCCAGCATTTT. Amino acids: CASSPRGRGNQPQHF.

The chain carries TRBV6-1 and TRBJ1-4, with a weak D call TRBD1 (5 bases). The germline CDR1 and CDR2 sequences are MNHNS and SASEGT. V lost 10 bases, J lost 8 bases, and 26 bases lay in between. The CDR3 is 16 residues long. The CDR3 is CAKSALPGPSSEKLFF. The CDR3 nucleotides read TGTGCCAAAAGTGCCCTACCGGGACCTTCCTCCGAAAAACTGTTTTTT.

The chain is built from TRBV5-4 and TRBJ2-7; perhaps TRBD2 as D (5 bases). The V gene lost 0 bases and the J gene lost 0 bases, with 10 bases spanning the gap. The CDR3 runs to 15 residues. Germline V CDR1 and CDR2: SGHNT, YYREEE (reference sequence). The CDR3 loop is CASSLDRGISYEQYF. CDR3 in DNA: TGTGCCAGCAGCTTGGATCGGGGAATCTCCTACGAGCAGTACTTC.

Comment on this clonotype: A junction end diverges from the germline sequence, so it may reflect a read error. V is TRBV6-2 or TRBV6-3 and J is TRBJ1-2, with TRBD1 identical over 10 bases. Germline-derived CDR1 and CDR2 are MNHEY and SVGEGT. This CDR3 contains 15 residues. CDR3 coding DNA: TGTGCCAGCAGTTTATTAACTGGGACAGGGGAAGGCTACAGCTTC. This gives the protein CASSLLTGTGEGYSF.

This clonotype was counted between two and nine times. The rearrangement links TRBV6-2 or TRBV6-3 to TRBJ2-7, with 8 bases lining up with TRBD2. The CDR3 sequence is 16 residues long. In germline, CDR1 is MNHEY, CDR2 SVGEGT. Trimming at V came to 6 bases and at J to 1 base, leaving 11 bases not matched to a gene. The CDR3: CASRPRAGAPSYEQYF. As DNA, the CDR3 is TGTGCCAGCAGACCGAGAGCGGGGGCCCCTTCCTACGAGCAGTACTTC.

The chain has TRBV20-1 and TRBJ1-5; the D gene is possibly TRBD1 (6 bases). The V gene's germline CDR1 is DFQATT and CDR2 SNEGSKA (reference sequence). Trimming left V 2 bases short and J 2 bases short, with 10 bases between. This CDR3 spans 14 amino acids. DNA for the CDR3: TGCAGTGCTAGAACAGGGAATCGCAATCAGCCCCAGCATTTT. Translated: CSARTGNRNQPQHF.

This rearrangement joins TRBV29-1 to TRBJ1-4; maybe TRBD1 (6 bases). Germline V gene lookup returns CDR1 SQVTM and CDR2 ANQGSEA. This CDR3 is built from 12 residues. Trimming took off 6 bases at V and 11 bases at J, with 16 bases between the two ends. The CDR3 sequence: CSVPIRGGKLFF. Written as DNA, the CDR3 is TGCAGCGTCCCGATCCGAGGGGGGAAACTGTTTTTT.

This clonotype was seen more than once but under ten times. The J gene is TRBJ2-5, the V gene TRBV11-2; 7 bases are shared with TRBD1. J lost 3 bases, V lost 8 bases, and 3 bases had no gene match. The CDR3 contains 12 residues. Germline V gene sequence: CDR1 SGHAT, CDR2 FQNNGV. The CDR3 nucleotides read TGTGCCAGCTCTACAGGGGAAGAGACCCAGTACTTC. It yields the protein CASSTGEETQYF.

A few counts support this clonotype. The junction differs from germline at one of its ends, possibly a read error. The V gene is TRBV7-9, the J gene TRBJ1-1; D is unresolved. The CDR3 contains 13 residues. Germline loops: CDR1 SEHNR, CDR2 FQNEAQ (reference sequence). As DNA, the CDR3 is TGTGCCAGCAGGTTAGTCGAGAACACTGAAGCTTTCTTT. Its protein product is CASRLVENTEAFF.